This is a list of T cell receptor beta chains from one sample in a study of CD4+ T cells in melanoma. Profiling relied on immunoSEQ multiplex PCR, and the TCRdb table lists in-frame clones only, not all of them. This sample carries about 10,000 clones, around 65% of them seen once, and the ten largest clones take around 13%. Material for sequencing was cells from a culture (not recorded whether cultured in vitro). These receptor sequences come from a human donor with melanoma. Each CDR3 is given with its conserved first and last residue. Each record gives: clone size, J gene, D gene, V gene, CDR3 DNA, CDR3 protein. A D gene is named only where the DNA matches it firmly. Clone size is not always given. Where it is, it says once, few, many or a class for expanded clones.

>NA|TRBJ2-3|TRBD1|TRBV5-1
TGCGCCAGCAGCGGACAGGGGGCGCCCCCAGATACGCAGTATTTT
CASSGQGAPPDTQYF
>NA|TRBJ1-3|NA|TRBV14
TGTGCCAGCAGCCAAGATGGCCTCCCCTCTGGAAACACCATATATTTT
CASSQDGLPSGNTIYF
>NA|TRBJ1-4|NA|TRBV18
TGTGCCAGCTCACCACCGTCGGAGCGTAATGAAAAACTGTTTTTT
CASSPPSERNEKLFF
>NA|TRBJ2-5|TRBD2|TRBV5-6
TGTGCCAGCAGCTACGGACTAGCGCAAGAGACCCAGTACTTC
CASSYGLAQETQYF
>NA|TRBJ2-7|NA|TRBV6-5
TGTGCCAGCCTTTCGACAGGCTACGAGCAGTACTTC
CASLSTGYEQYF
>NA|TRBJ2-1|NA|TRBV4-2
TGTGCCAGCAGCCAAGATAAGAGTCTGGACGAGCAGTTCTTC
CASSQDKSLDEQFF
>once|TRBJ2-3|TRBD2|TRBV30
TGTGCCTGGGGTAGCGGGGGGGCCGAGGATACGCAGTATTTT
CAWGSGGAEDTQYF
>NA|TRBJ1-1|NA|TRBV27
TGTGCCAGCAGTTTGGAGGCGGGACAGAACACTGAAGCTTTCTTT
CASSLEAGQNTEAFF
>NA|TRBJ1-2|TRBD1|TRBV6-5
TGTGCCAGCAGTGAAGGGACAGGTCTTTATGGCTACACCTTC
CASSEGTGLYGYTF
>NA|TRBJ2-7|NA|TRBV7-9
TGTGCCAGCAGTAAAACCGCCGGGGTGTACGAGCAGTACTTC
CASSKTAGVYEQYF
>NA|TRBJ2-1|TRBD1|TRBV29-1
TGCTTGGCTGGACAGGGGTTGTACAATGAGCAGTTCTTC
CLAGQGLYNEQFF
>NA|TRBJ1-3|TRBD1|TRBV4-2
TGTGCCAGCAGCTTATGGACAGGGGTGACTGGAAACACCATATATTTT
CASSLWTGVTGNTIYF
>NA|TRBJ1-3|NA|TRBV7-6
TGTGCCAGCAGCTTAAACCCTGGCGACTCTGGAAACACCATATATTTT
CASSLNPGDSGNTIYF
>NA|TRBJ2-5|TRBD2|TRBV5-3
TGTGCCAGCAGCCTAGCGGGGAAGTCAGGGGAGACCCAGTACTTC
CASSLAGKSGETQYF
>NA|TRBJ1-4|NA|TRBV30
TGTGCCTGGAGTGTACCCGGGGGGCTCGGTGAAAAACTGTTTTTT
CAWSVPGGLGEKLFF
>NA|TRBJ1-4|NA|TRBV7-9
TGTGCCAGCAGCTTGGGGGGGTTGGAGGAAAAACTGTTTTTT
CASSLGGLEEKLFF
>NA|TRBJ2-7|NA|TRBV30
TGTGCCTGGAGTCGGCTGGGGGCCCGGTACGAGCAGTACTTC
CAWSRLGARYEQYF
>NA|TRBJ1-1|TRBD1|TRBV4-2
TGTGCCAGCAGCCCACCCCAGGGACAGACTATGAACACTGAAGCTTTCTTT
CASSPPQGQTMNTEAFF
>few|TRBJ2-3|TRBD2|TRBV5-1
TGCGCCAGCAGTACTAGCGGGGGGTTCGCCACAGATACGCAGTATTTT
CASSTSGGFATDTQYF
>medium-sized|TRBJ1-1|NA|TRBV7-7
TGTGCTAGCAGCAGAGACAGAGGCACTGAAGCTTTCTTT
CASSRDRGTEAFF
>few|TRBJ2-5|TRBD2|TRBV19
TGTGCCAGTAGTCGGGTAGCGGGACAAGAGACCCAGTACTTC
CASSRVAGQETQYF
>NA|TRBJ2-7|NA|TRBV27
TGTGCCAGCAGTTTAAAAGGGGGCTACGAGCAGTACTTC
CASSLKGGYEQYF
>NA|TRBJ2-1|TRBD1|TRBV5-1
TGCGCCAGCAGCTTGTCAGGGGGTCGGGATGAGCAGTTCTTC
CASSLSGGRDEQFF
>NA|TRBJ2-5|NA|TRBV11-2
TGTGCCAGCAGCTTATCTCCGAACGTACAGACCCAGTACTTC
CASSLSPNVQTQYF
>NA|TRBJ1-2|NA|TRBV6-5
TGTGCCAGCAGTTCCGATAACTATGGCTACACCTTC
CASSSDNYGYTF
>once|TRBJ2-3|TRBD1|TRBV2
TGTGCCAGCAACCGGGACAGGGACACAGATACGCAGTATTTT
CASNRDRDTDTQYF
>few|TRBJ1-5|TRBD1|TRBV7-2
TGTGCCAGCAGCTTCCCCGACAGGGGTACTCAGCCCCAGCATTTT
CASSFPDRGTQPQHF
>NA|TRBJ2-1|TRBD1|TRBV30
TGTGCCTGGAGTGTGGACAGGCGGCACAATGAGCAGTTCTTC
CAWSVDRRHNEQFF
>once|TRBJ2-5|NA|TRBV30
TGTGCCTGGAGCCGACCGGGCTTCCAAGAGACCCAGTACTTC
CAWSRPGFQETQYF
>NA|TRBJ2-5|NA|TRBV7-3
TGTGCCAGCAGCCCCCTGGGAGGAGGGGTTGGAGAGACCCAGTACTTC
CASSPLGGGVGETQYF
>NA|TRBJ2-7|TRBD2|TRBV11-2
TGTGCCAGCAGCTTAGATCTAGCGGAGTACGAGCAGTACTTC
CASSLDLAEYEQYF
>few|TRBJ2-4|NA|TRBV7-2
TGTGCCAGCAGCCCTCGGAGGTTAGCCAAAAACATTCAGTACTTC
CASSPRRLAKNIQYF
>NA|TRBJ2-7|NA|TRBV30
TGTGCCTGGAGTGGAGGGCAGCGAGACGGGCAGTACTTC
CAWSGGQRDGQYF
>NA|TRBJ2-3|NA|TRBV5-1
TGCGCCAGCCCCGACGATGATACGCAGTATTTT
CASPDDDTQYF
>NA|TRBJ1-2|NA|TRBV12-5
TGTGCTAGTGGTCCTCCCCGTTTCGCCTATGGCTACACCTTC
CASGPPRFAYGYTF
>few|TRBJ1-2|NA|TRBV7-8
TGTGCCAGCAGCTTGGAAACAGCAGACTATGGCTACACCTTC
CASSLETADYGYTF
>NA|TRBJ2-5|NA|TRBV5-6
TGTGCCAGCAGCCCGGACCAAGAGACCCAGTACTTC
CASSPDQETQYF
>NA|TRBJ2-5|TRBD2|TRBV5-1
TGCGCCAGCAGCATAACTGGACTAGCGGAAGAGACCCAGTACTTC
CASSITGLAEETQYF
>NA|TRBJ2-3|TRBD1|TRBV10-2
TGCGCCAGCAGAAAGGGACAGGTACGGGATACGCAGTATTTT
CASRKGQVRDTQYF
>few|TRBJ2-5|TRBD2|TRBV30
TGTGCCTGGAGTGTACCGGGACTAGCGGGGGGCCGGACCCAGTACTTC
CAWSVPGLAGGRTQYF
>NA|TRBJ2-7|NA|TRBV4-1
TGCGCCAGCAGCCAAGTTGCCAGGGGTTACGAGCAGTACTTC
CASSQVARGYEQYF
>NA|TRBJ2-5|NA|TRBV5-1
TGCGCCAGCAATCCGGGGGGCTCAGGGGGCTTGGAGACCCAGTACTTC
CASNPGGSGGLETQYF
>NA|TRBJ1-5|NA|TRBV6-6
TGTGCCAGCAGCCTAACAGATCGTCAGCCCCAGCATTTT
CASSLTDRQPQHF
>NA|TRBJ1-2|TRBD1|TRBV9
TGTGCCAGCAGCGCCCGAGGGACAGGGAGCTCCTATGGCTACACCTTC
CASSARGTGSSYGYTF
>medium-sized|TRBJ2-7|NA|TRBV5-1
TGCGCCAGCAGCTTAGGGACAACAACCTACGAGCAGTACTTC
CASSLGTTTYEQYF
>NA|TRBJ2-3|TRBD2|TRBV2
TGTGCCAGCAGTGAAAATTCGGGGAGGGGTGGCACAGATACGCAGTATTTT
CASSENSGRGGTDTQYF
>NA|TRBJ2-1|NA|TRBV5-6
TGTGCCAGCAGCTTGGCCGACGCGGCCCCGCGGAATGAGCAGTTCTTC
CASSLADAAPRNEQFF
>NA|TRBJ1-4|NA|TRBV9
TGTGCCAGCAGCCCGGGGGGTGTTTCTGAAAAACTGTTTTTT
CASSPGGVSEKLFF
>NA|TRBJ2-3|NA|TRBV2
TGTGCCAGCAGGGGAGGGGGGGGCCGGACAGATACGCAGTATTTT
CASRGGGGRTDTQYF
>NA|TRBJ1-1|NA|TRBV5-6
TGTGCCAGCAGCCCAGGCAGTCTGATGAACACTGAAGCTTTCTTT
CASSPGSLMNTEAFF
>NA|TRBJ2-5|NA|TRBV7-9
TGTGCCAGCAGCTCGGACGCTCGGACCCAGTACTTC
CASSSDARTQYF
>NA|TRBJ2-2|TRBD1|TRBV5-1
TGCGCCAGCAGCCCGGGGGACAGGGTGAACACCGGGGAGCTGTTTTTT
CASSPGDRVNTGELFF
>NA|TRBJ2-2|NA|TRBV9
TGTGCCAGCAGCGTAGCACCCCTCGCGGAGCTGTTTTTT
CASSVAPLAELFF
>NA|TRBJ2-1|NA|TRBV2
TGTGCCAGCAGTGAAGGGTTAATTCACTACAATGAGCAGTTCTTC
CASSEGLIHYNEQFF
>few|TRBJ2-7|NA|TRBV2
TGTGCCAGCAGTGTACCACTCTCCTACGAGCAGTACTTC
CASSVPLSYEQYF
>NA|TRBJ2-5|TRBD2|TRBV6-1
TGTGCCAGCCTAGCGGGGAGTCAAGAGACCCAGTACTTC
CASLAGSQETQYF
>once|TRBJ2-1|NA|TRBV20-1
TGCAGTGCTAGAGATCCGACAAGGCAGTTCTTC
CSARDPTRQFF
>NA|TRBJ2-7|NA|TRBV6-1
TGTGCCAGCAGTGAAGCACTTATACGGTGGGCCTACGAGCAGTACTTC
CASSEALIRWAYEQYF
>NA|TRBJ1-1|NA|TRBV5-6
TGTGCCAGCAGCCTGGGGAGGGCGCGGAACACTGAAGCTTTCTTT
CASSLGRARNTEAFF
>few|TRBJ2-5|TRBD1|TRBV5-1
TGCGCCAGCGGACCAACCGGGACAGGGGGGGCGACCCAGTACTTC
CASGPTGTGGATQYF